These 29 T cell receptor beta chains were all obtained from the same sample, sequenced in a study of Graves' ophthalmopathy and Graves' hyperthyroidism. The authors amplified TCR beta CDR3 regions, and they did so from RNA transcripts for repertoire sequencing. A first-round RT-PCR used HTBI primers, followed by a second-round multiplex PCR. MiXCR, applied by TCRdb to the multiplex PCR reads, yields one record per CDR3 protein. The data show hundreds of thousands of distinct CDR3 sequences, 20% to 25% seen once. The sample taken for sequencing was peripheral blood. The receptors were sampled from a woman between 18 and 29 years old with stable Graves' hyperthyroidism. Some clones in this sample may be carry-over from other donors' samples.

The count of this clonotype is one. The junction shows a germline mismatch at one end, possibly a read error. The V gene is TRBV2, the J gene TRBJ2-2; 7 bases map to TRBD2. Germline V gene data show CDR1 as SNHLY and CDR2 as FYNNEI. This CDR3 region has 14 residues. The CDR3 loop reads CASRAGTSSGDLFF. The DNA of the CDR3 is TGTGCCAGCAGAGCGGGGACCTCCTCCGGGGATCTGTTTTTT.

The gene calls are TRBV12-3 or TRBV12-4 and TRBJ2-1; 7 bases line up with TRBD2. The CDR3 consists of 13 residues. V shed 5 bases and J 9 bases; nucleotides not matched to a gene: 7. The CDR3 DNA reads as TGTGCCAGCAGTCCCCAGGGACTATCTGAGCAGTTCTTC. Translating it yields CASSPQGLSEQFF.

This clonotype occurred many times. The chain recombines TRBV7-2 with TRBJ2-2, with D hard to call. This CDR3 spans 13 amino acids. V lost 5 bases and J 7 bases, leaving 11 bases between the germline ends. Per germline, CDR1 SGHTA and CDR2 FQGNSA. DNA of the CDR3: TGTGCCAGCAGCCCCCGTCGTGGCGGGGAGCTGTTTTTT. This codes for CASSPRRGGELFF.

This clonotype was detected many times. This sequence joins TRBV28 and TRBJ2-5, with 9 bases matching TRBD1. The germline gives CDR1 MDHEN, CDR2 SYDVKM. The ends lost 4 bases at V and 4 bases at J; junction bases unmatched: 10. This CDR3 comprises 16 residues. The CDR3 DNA follows: TGTGCCAGCAGTTCACCCCCGGGACAGGGACGAGAGACCCAGTACTTC. The encoded protein is CASSSPPGQGRETQYF.

This clonotype was detected many times. V usage is TRBV29-1 and J usage is TRBJ1-1; tentative D call: TRBD1 (5 bases). Trimming removed 6 bases from V and 2 bases from J, with 25 bases in between. CDR1 is SQVTM, CDR2 ANQGSEA, per germline. There are 17 residues in the CDR3. The CDR3 DNA sequence: TGCAGCGTGTGGGGTGGCGTGGATGGGGGGATTAACACTGAAGCTTTCTTT. Its protein is CSVWGGVDGGINTEAFF.

Many counts were recorded for this clonotype. The chain is built from TRBV19 and TRBJ1-1, with 8 positions matching TRBD1. Unmatched junction bases numbered 13, after V lost 5 bases and J lost 5 bases. This CDR3 is 16 amino acids long. CDR1 and CDR2 from the germline V gene are LNHDA and SQIVND (reference sequence). The CDR3 DNA sequence: TGTGCCAGTAGTTTCCGCGCGGACAGGGAAAAAACTGAAGCTTTCTTT. Translation gives CASSFRADREKTEAFF. Looking up the rest from reference TRBV19 and TRBJ1-1 gives the full variable domain: DGGITQSPKYLFRKEGQNVTLSCEQNLNHDAMYWYRQDPGQGLRLIYYSQIVNDFQKGDIAEGYSVSREKKESFPLTVTSAQKNPTAFYLCASSFRADREKTEAFFGQGTRLTVV.

This clonotype was counted at least ten times. V usage is TRBV11-1 and J usage is TRBJ2-6, with D unclear. The ends were cut back, 1 base at V and 1 base at J, with 8 bases in the middle. The CDR3 extends over 16 amino acids. Germline V lookup: CDR1 SGHAT, CDR2 FQDESV (reference sequence). This chain's CDR3 is CASSLGGRSGANVLTF. CDR3 DNA: TGTGCCAGCAGCTTAGGGGGTCGATCTGGGGCCAACGTCCTGACTTTC. Drawing the rest from reference TRBV11-1 and TRBJ2-6, the complete variable domain is EAEVAQSPRYKITEKSQAVAFWCDPISGHATLYWYRQILGQGPELLVQFQDESVVDDSQLPKDRFSAERLKGVDSTLKIQPAELGDSAMYLCASSLGGRSGANVLTFGAGSRLTVL.

This chain links TRBV6-1 with TRBJ1-5; D gene unclear. Trimming stripped 7 bases from V and 4 bases from J, with 11 bases between. The germline V gene encodes CDR1 MNHNS and CDR2 SASEGT. The CDR3 contains 13 residues. The CDR3 bases are TGTGCCAGCATCCCGGGGTATAATCAGCCCCAGCATTTT. The encoded protein is CASIPGYNQPQHF.

This clonotype occurred many times. The chain uses TRBV4-2 and TRBJ1-2; TRBD1 aligns across 9 bases. The germline V gene has CDR1 LGHNA and CDR2 YNFKEQ. This CDR3 has 20 residues. The V segment lost 4 bases and the J segment 2 bases; nucleotides outside the gene matches: 20. CDR3 loop: CASSPRILLTGTGPNYGYTF. The DNA for the CDR3 is TGTGCCAGCAGCCCGCGCATACTGTTGACCGGGACAGGGCCCAACTATGGCTACACCTTC.

The rearrangement joins TRBV12-3 or TRBV12-4 to TRBJ2-7, with TRBD1 matching over 9 bases. The junction had 4 bases not matched to a gene; V was cut back by 1 base and J by 3 bases. CDR3 length: 15 residues. The CDR3 loop reads CASSLGGQGFYEQYF. The CDR3 bases are TGTGCCAGCAGTTTAGGGGGACAGGGCTTCTACGAGCAGTACTTC.

V is TRBV7-9 and J is TRBJ1-2; D not certain. Germline-derived CDR1 and CDR2 are SEHNR and FQNEAQ (reference sequence). The CDR3 sequence is 12 residues long. Trimming shortened V by 5 bases and J by 5 bases, and 9 bases separated the two germline ends. The CDR3 is CASSASGYGYTF. The CDR3 region has the DNA TGTGCCAGCAGCGCCTCGGGTTATGGCTACACCTTC.

This clonotype was seen only a few times. The V and J genes are TRBV4-3 and TRBJ2-3; 7 bases agree with TRBD2. After removal of 0 bases from V and 4 bases from J, the junction contained 7 bases not matched to a gene. CDR1 and CDR2 (germline): LGHNA, YSLEER. This CDR3 comprises 16 residues. The CDR3 spells CASSQEAGIMADTQYF. In DNA form, the CDR3 reads TGCGCCAGCAGCCAAGAAGCGGGGATCATGGCAGATACGCAGTATTTT.

This clonotype was seen at least ten times. The gene calls are TRBV12-3 or TRBV12-4 and TRBJ1-1; D not resolved. V lost 6 bases and J lost 7, with 9 bases in between. This CDR3 has 11 residues. CDR3 sequence: CASRTGVEAFF. DNA of the CDR3: TGTGCCAGCAGGACGGGAGTTGAAGCTTTCTTT.

The chain combines TRBV19 with TRBJ1-2; tentative D call: TRBD1 (5 bases). The germline CDR1 and CDR2 sequences are LNHDA and SQIVND (reference sequence). CDR3 length: 15 amino acids. Trimming removed 5 bases at V and 3 bases at J, with 16 bases between. DNA for the CDR3: TGTGCCAGTAGTCCCTCATTGGGGCTACACTATGGCTACACCTTC. Amino acids: CASSPSLGLHYGYTF.

V is TRBV6-1 and J is TRBJ2-2, with D uncertain. The CDR3 runs 15 residues. The germline V gene has CDR1 MNHNS and CDR2 SASEGT. V was pared by 5 bases and J by 5 bases, with 15 bases between. In DNA form, the CDR3 reads TGTGCCAGCAGTCGGACGGCTAGACAAACCGGGGAGCTGTTTTTT. It specifies CASSRTARQTGELFF.

This clonotype was counted at least ten times. The rearrangement joins TRBV27 to TRBJ1-1; D is possibly TRBD1 (5 bases). CDR1 and CDR2 (germline): MNHEY, SMNVEV (reference sequence). The CDR3 is 13 amino acids. Trimming took 9 bases from V and 4 from J, leaving 15 bases between them. The DNA for the CDR3 is TGTGCCAGTTCTAAGGGGCAGGTCACTGAAGCTTTCTTT. Translation gives CASSKGQVTEAFF.

This clonotype has ten or more counts. The chain links TRBV29-1 to TRBJ1-1; D unresolved. Between the trimmed V and J ends, which lost 6 bases and 0 bases, there was a span of 11 bases. The CDR3 is 13 amino acids. The germline V gene has CDR1 SQVTM and CDR2 ANQGSEA. CDR3 protein: CSVQKTVNTEAFF. CDR3 in DNA: TGCAGCGTCCAAAAGACGGTGAACACTGAAGCTTTCTTT.

This clonotype showed up many times. The rearrangement joins TRBV10-2 to TRBJ1-1, with 9 positions matching TRBD1. V shed 2 bases, J shed 4 bases, and the junction held 2 bases outside the gene matches. The CDR3 extends over 14 amino acids. Germline V gives CDR1 WSHSY, CDR2 SAAADI. The CDR3 loop reads CASSEDRGVTEAFF. The CDR3, as DNA: TGCGCCAGCAGTGAGGACAGGGGGGTCACTGAAGCTTTCTTT.

At least ten counts were recorded for this clonotype. This chain uses TRBV2 with TRBJ2-7; 8 bases are shared with TRBD2. The length of the CDR3 is 15 residues. The germline V gene has CDR1 SNHLY and CDR2 FYNNEI. Trimming at V came to 3 bases and at J to 2 bases, leaving 6 bases not matched to a gene. DNA of the CDR3: TGTGCCAGCAGTGAGGCGCCGGGACTAGCCTACGAGCAGTACTTC. Translation: CASSEAPGLAYEQYF.

J is TRBJ1-1 and V is TRBV20-1; unclear D gene. The length of the CDR3 is 14 residues. Germline-derived CDR1 and CDR2 are DFQATT and SNEGSKA (reference sequence). Trimming pared 1 base from V and 0 bases from J, leaving 9 bases between. The CDR3 reads CSARAAFMNTEAFF. CDR3 DNA: TGCAGTGCTAGAGCGGCCTTTATGAACACTGAAGCTTTCTTT.

The chain couples TRBV5-1 to TRBJ2-2; D is ambiguous. Trimming took 0 bases from V and 7 from J, leaving 10 bases between them. The CDR3 contains 14 residues. In germline, CDR1 is SGHRS, CDR2 YFSETQ. This chain's CDR3 is CASSLVVTGGELFF. Written as DNA, the CDR3 is TGCGCCAGCAGCTTGGTGGTAACTGGCGGGGAGCTGTTTTTT. Filled out from reference TRBV5-1 and TRBJ2-2, the complete variable domain reads KAGVTQTPRYLIKTRGQQVTLSCSPISGHRSVSWYQQTPGQGLQFLFEYFSETQRNKGNFPGRFSGRQFSNSRSEMNVSTLELGDSALYLCASSLVVTGGELFFGEGSRLTVL.

The sample holds many counts of this clonotype. The chain links TRBV20-1 to TRBJ1-5; D is uncertain. CDR1 and CDR2 from the germline V gene are DFQATT and SNEGSKA (reference sequence). The V and J ends lost 4 bases and 2 bases respectively, with 21 bases between them. The CDR3 length is 17 residues. The CDR3 sequence: CSAKLASRSRGNQPQHF. In DNA form, the CDR3 reads TGCAGTGCTAAGCTCGCCAGCCGGAGTAGGGGCAATCAGCCCCAGCATTTT.

The sample holds many counts of this clonotype. This rearrangement joins TRBV29-1 to TRBJ1-1; 10 bases map to TRBD1. The germline V gene encodes CDR1 SQVTM and CDR2 ANQGSEA. The CDR3 contains 13 residues. The CDR3 sequence: CSARTGGGTEAFF. The CDR3 coding sequence is TGCAGTGCTAGGACAGGGGGAGGCACTGAAGCTTTCTTT.

In its sample, this clonotype was seen many times. This chain links TRBV28 with TRBJ2-7; D is perhaps TRBD2 (6 bases). V was pared by 3 bases and J by 2 bases, with 11 bases between. The CDR3 covers 14 residues. Per the germline V gene, CDR1 is MDHEN and CDR2 is SYDVKM. The CDR3 here is CASSFRRGTYEQYF. The CDR3 DNA reads as TGTGCCAGCAGTTTCCGGAGGGGAACCTACGAGCAGTACTTC.

The chain recombines TRBV6-5 with TRBJ2-5; D possibly corresponds to TRBD2 (6 bases). CDR1 and CDR2 from the germline V gene are MNHEY and SVGAGI. V lost 2 bases and J lost 3, with 13 bases in between. The CDR3 is 15 amino acids. The CDR3 sequence is CASSYRRGPKETQYF. The CDR3 DNA reads TGTGCCAGCAGTTACCGGCGGGGCCCAAAAGAGACCCAGTACTTC.

This clonotype was detected ten times or more. V usage is TRBV9 and J usage is TRBJ1-5; D is uncertain. Germline values: CDR1 SGDLS, CDR2 YYNGEE. The CDR3 covers 12 residues. V gave up 8 bases and J gave up 2 bases, with 8 bases separating them. CDR3 DNA: TGTGCCAGTGGGAATGGCAATCAGCCCCAGCATTTT. Encoded protein: CASGNGNQPQHF.

This clonotype was seen ten or more times. V gene TRBV6-1 combines with J gene TRBJ2-2, with a tentative D call TRBD2 (5 bases). V was cut by 7 bases and J by 6 bases, with 24 bases left in between. The CDR3 runs to 17 residues. Germline values: CDR1 MNHNS, CDR2 SASEGT. CDR3 DNA: TGTGCCAGCACCGTCGGTGTGGCTAGCCTCTCGCCCGGGGAGCTGTTTTTT. As protein: CASTVGVASLSPGELFF.

The CDR3 reads CASSRNTRLAGAPETGELFF. CDR3 sequence (DNA): TGTGCCAGCAGTCGAAATACCCGACTAGCGGGAGCCCCCGAAACCGGGGAGCTGTTTTTT. The rearrangement uses TRBV25-1 and TRBJ2-2, with 12 nucleotides matching TRBD2. V was clipped by 5 bases and J by 5 bases; unmatched bases: 18. Germline assignment: CDR1 MGHDK and CDR2 SYGVNS. The CDR3 is 20 amino acids.

The rearrangement links TRBV19 to TRBJ1-5; 7 bases align to TRBD1. Germline CDR1 and CDR2: LNHDA and SQIVND (reference sequence). Trimming took 6 bases from V and 3 from J; bases not matched to a gene: 8. The CDR3 sequence is 15 residues long. The DNA of the CDR3 is TGTGCCAGTAGCCAGGGGACAGCATTCAATCAGCCCCAGCATTTT. Residues: CASSQGTAFNQPQHF.